This entry features one T cell receptor (beta chain) sequence. What it binds is unknown. This entry belongs to a study of CD8+ T cells in alopecia areata. Study outcomes and limitations: Scalp repertoires also include resident alphabeta T cells from normal skin. Compared with mice, patients displayed less clear TCR sharing, possibly for HLA-related reasons.

Looked up from germline, CDR1 is LNHDA and CDR2 is SQIVND (reference sequence). CDR3 size: 12 residues. Trimming pared 6 bases from V and 6 bases from J, leaving 11 bases between. The study team obtained lesional scalp punch biopsies and peripheral blood from alopecia areata patients. RNA extraction and reverse transcription yielded cDNA as sequencing template. TCRdb keeps only in-frame clones here, not all; method: immunoSEQ multiplex PCR. The table shows about 110,000 clones, with 45% to 60% occurring only once. Sequencing was done on a sample of NKG2D-low CD8+ T cells sorted from blood. The TCR comes from a human donor with alopecia areata. The rearrangement links TRBV19 to TRBJ1-1; D not resolved. DNA for the CDR3: TGTGCCAGTAGCCTAGGAGGCCCTGAAGCTTTCTTT. This encodes CASSLGGPEAFF.